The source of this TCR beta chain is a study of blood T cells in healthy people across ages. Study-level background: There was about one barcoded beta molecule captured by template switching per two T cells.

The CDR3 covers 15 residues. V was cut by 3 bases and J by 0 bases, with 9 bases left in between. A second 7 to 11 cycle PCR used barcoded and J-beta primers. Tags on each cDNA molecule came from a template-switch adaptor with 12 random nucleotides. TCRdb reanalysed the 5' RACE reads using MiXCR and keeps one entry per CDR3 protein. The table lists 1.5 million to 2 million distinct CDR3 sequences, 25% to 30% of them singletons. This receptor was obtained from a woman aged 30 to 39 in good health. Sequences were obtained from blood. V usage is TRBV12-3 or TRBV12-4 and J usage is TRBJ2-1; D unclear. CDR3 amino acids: CASSLMESSYNEQFF. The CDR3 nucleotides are TGTGCCAGCAGTTTGATGGAGAGCTCCTACAATGAGCAGTTCTTC.